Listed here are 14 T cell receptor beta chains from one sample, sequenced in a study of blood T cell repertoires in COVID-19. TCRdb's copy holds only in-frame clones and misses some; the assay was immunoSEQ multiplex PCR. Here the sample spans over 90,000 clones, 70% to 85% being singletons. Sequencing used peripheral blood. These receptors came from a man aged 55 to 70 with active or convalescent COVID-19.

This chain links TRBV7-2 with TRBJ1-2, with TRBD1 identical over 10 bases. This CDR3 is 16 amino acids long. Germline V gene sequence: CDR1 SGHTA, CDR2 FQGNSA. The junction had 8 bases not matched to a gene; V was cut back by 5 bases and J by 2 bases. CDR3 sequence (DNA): TGTGCCAGCAGCGACAGGGGGCGGCCTCAAAACTATGGCTACACCTTC. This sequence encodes CASSDRGRPQNYGYTF.

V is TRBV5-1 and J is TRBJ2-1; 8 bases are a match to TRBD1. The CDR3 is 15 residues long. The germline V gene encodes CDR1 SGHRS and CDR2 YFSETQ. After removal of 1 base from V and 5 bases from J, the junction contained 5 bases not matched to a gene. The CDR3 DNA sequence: TGCGCCAGCAGCTTGAAAACAGGGGGGAACAATGAGCAGTTCTTC. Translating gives CASSLKTGGNNEQFF.

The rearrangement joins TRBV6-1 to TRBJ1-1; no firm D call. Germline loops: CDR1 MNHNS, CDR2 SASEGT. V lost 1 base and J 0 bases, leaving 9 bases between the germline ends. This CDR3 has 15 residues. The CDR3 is CASSEGRRLNTEAFF. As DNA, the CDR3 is TGTGCCAGCAGTGAAGGGCGGCGGTTGAACACTGAAGCTTTCTTT.

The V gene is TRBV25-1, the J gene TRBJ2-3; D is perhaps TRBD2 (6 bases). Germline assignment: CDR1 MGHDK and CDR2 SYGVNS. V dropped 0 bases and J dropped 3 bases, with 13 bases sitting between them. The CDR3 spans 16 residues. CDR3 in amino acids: CASSEYLQGGTDTQYF. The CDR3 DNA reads TGTGCCAGCAGTGAATATCTCCAAGGAGGGACAGATACGCAGTATTTT.

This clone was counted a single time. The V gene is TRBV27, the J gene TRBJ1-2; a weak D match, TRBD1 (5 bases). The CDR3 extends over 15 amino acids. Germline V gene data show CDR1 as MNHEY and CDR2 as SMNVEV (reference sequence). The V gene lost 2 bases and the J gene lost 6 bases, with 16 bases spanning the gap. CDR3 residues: CASSLVGRGLDGYTF. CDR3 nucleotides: TGTGCCAGCAGTTTAGTAGGTAGGGGCTTGGATGGCTACACCTTC.

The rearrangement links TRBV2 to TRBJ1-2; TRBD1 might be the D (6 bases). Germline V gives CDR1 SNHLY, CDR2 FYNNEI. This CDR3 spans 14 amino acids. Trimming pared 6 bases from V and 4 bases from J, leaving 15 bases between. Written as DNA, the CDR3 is TGTGCCAGCAGGGGCAGGGGTATAGGCTATGGCTACACCTTC. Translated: CASRGRGIGYGYTF. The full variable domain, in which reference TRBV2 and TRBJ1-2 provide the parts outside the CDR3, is EPEVTQTPSHQVTQMGQEVILRCVPISNHLYFYWYRQILGQKVEFLVSFYNNEISEKSEIFDDQFSVERPDGSNFTLKIRSTKLEDSAMYFCASRGRGIGYGYTFGSGTRLTVV.

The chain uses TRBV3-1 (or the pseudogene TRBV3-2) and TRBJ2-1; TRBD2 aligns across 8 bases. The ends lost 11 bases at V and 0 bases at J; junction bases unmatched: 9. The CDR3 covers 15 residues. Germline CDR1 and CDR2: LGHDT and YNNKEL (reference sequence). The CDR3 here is CASGGRVSSYNEQFF. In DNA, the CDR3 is TGTGCCTCGGGGGGGCGGGTAAGCTCCTACAATGAGCAGTTCTTC.

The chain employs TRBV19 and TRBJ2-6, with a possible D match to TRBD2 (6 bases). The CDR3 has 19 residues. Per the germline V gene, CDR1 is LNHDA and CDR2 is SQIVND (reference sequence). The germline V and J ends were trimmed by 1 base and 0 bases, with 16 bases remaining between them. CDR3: CASSIVGRRLVSGANVLTF. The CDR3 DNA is TGTGCCAGTAGTATAGTGGGGAGGCGTCTAGTCTCTGGGGCCAACGTCCTGACTTTC. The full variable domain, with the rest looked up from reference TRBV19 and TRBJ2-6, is DGGITQSPKYLFRKEGQNVTLSCEQNLNHDAMYWYRQDPGQGLRLIYYSQIVNDFQKGDIAEGYSVSREKKESFPLTVTSAQKNPTAFYLCASSIVGRRLVSGANVLTFGAGSRLTVL.

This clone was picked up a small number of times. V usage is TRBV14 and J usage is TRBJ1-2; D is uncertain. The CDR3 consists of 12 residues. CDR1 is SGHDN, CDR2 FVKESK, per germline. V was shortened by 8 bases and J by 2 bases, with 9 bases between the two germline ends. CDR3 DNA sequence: TGTGCCAGCGGCTCCCACAACTATGGCTACACCTTC. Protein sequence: CASGSHNYGYTF. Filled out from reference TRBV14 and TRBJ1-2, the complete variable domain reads EAGVTQFPSHSVIEKGQTVTLRCDPISGHDNLYWYRRVMGKEIKFLLHFVKESKQDESGMPNNRFLAERTGGTYSTLKVQPAELEDSGVYFCASGSHNYGYTFGSGTRLTVV.

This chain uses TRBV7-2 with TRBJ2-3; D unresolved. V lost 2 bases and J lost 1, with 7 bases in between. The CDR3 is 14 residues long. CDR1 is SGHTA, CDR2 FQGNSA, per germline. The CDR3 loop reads CASSLSQGTDTQYF. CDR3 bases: TGTGCCAGCAGCTTAAGCCAGGGCACAGATACGCAGTATTTT.

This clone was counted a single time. The CDR3 here is CASSQGLGGNEQFF. The CDR3 DNA reads TGTGCCAGCAGCCAAGGGCTAGGAGGGAATGAGCAGTTCTTC. The chain is built from TRBV3-1 (or the pseudogene TRBV3-2) and TRBJ2-1, with D possibly TRBD2 on 6 matching bases. Germline V gene lookup returns CDR1 LGHDT and CDR2 YNNKEL (reference sequence). The CDR3 is made up of 14 amino acids. The V end lost 1 base, the J end lost 7 bases, and 11 bases lay between the germline ends.

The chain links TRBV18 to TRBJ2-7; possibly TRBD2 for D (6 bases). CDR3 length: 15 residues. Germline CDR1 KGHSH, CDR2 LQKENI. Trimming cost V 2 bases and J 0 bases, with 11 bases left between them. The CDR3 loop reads CASSPRAGSSYEQYF. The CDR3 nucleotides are TGTGCCAGCTCACCAAGGGCGGGGAGCTCCTACGAGCAGTACTTC. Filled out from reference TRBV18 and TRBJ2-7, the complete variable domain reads NAGVMQNPRHLVRRRGQEARLRCSPMKGHSHVYWYRQLPEEGLKFMVYLQKENIIDESGMPKERFSAEFPKEGPSILRIQQVVRGDSAAYFCASSPRAGSSYEQYFGPGTRLTVT.

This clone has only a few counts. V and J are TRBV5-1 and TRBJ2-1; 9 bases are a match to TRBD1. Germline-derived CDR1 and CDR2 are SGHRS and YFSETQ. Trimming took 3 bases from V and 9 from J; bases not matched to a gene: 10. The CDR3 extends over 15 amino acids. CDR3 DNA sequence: TGCGCCAGCAGCTCCCACGGGACAGGGATGAGTGAGCAGTTCTTC. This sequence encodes CASSSHGTGMSEQFF.

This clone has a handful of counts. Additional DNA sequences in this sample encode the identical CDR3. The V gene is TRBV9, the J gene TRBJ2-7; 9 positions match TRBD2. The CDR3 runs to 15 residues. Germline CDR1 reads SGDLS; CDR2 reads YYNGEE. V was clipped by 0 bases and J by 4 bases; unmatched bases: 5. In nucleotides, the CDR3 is TGTGCCAGCAGCGTAGGGCTAGCGGGAATGTACGAGCAGTACTTC. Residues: CASSVGLAGMYEQYF.